The clone carrying this T cell receptor beta chain was observed a few times. Its antigen is unidentified. The data stem from a study of CD8 T cells in ankylosing spondylitis. Findings of the study overall: CD8+ cells made up the disease-linked clones, which were relatively rare in peripheral blood. Earlier authors reported some of these motif variants in reactive arthritis synovial fluid and blood. A TCR beta motif of under 10 highly homologous variants appeared characteristic of ankylosing spondylitis blood.

Trimming left V 6 bases short and J 7 bases short, with 12 bases between. The CDR3 consists of 12 residues. Quantitative barcoded 5'-RACE was used to prepare TCR beta libraries. TCRdb re-called the 5' RACE reads through MiXCR, storing one row per CDR3 protein. Of hundreds of thousands of distinct CDR3 sequences in the sample, approximately 26% are singletons; the top ten hold about 0.92%. The chain joins TRBV12-3 or TRBV12-4 to TRBJ1-1, with D hard to call. This clonotype was sampled from a male donor with ankylosing spondylitis. Sequenced material: blood, either unsorted or a sorted T cell fraction (not recorded which). The CDR3 region is CASSYVAFEAFF. CDR3 sequence (DNA): TGTGCCAGCAGCTACGTTGCCTTTGAAGCTTTCTTT.